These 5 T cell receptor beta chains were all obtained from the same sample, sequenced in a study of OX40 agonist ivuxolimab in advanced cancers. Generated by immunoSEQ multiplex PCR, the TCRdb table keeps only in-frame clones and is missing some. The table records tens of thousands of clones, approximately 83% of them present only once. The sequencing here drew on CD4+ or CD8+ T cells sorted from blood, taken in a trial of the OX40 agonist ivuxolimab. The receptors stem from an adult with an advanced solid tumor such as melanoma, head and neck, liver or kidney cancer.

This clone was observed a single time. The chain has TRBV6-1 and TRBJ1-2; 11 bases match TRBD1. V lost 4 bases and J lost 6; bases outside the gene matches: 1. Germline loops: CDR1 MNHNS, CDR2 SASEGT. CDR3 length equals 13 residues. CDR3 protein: CASSGTGGDGYTF. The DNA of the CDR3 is TGTGCCAGCAGTGGGACAGGGGGCGATGGCTACACCTTC.

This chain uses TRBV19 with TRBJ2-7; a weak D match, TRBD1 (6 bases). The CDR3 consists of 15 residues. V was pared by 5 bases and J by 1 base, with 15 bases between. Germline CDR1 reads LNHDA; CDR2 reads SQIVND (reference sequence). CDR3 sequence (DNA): TGTGCCAGTAGTCTTGGGGCAGGGGTTTCCTACGAGCAGTACTTC. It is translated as CASSLGAGVSYEQYF. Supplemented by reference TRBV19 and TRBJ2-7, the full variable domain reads DGGITQSPKYLFRKEGQNVTLSCEQNLNHDAMYWYRQDPGQGLRLIYYSQIVNDFQKGDIAEGYSVSREKKESFPLTVTSAQKNPTAFYLCASSLGAGVSYEQYFGPGTRLTVT.

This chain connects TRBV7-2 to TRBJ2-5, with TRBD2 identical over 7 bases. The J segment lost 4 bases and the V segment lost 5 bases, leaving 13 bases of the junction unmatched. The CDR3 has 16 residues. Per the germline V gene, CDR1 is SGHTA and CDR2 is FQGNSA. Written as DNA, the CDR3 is TGTGCCAGCAGCCCTTTTCGGGGGGACCCCTTAGAGACCCAGTACTTC. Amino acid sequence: CASSPFRGDPLETQYF.

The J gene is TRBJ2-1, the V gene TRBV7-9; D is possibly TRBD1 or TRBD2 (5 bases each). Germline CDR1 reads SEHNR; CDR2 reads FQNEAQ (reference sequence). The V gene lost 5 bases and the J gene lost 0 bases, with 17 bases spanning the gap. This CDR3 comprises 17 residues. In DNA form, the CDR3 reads TGTGCCAGCAGCCAATCCCTACGGGGCCTCTCCTACAATGAGCAGTTCTTC. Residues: CASSQSLRGLSYNEQFF.

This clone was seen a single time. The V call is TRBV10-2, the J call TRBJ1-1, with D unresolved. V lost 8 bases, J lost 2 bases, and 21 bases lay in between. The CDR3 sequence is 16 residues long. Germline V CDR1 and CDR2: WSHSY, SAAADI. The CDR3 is CASRKPPEGANTEAFF. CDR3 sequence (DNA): TGCGCCAGCCGGAAACCCCCTGAGGGTGCTAACACTGAAGCTTTCTTT.